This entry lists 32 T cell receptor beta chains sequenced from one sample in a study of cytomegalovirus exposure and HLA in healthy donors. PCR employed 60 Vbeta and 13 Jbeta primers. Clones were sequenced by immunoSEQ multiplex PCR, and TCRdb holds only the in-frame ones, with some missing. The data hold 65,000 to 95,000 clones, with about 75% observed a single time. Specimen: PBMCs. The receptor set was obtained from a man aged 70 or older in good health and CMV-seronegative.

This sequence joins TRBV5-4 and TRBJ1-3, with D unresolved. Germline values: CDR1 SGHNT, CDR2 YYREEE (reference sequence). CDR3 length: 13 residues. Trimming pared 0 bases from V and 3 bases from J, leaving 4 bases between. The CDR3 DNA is TGTGCCAGCAGCTTGGATATTGGAAACACCATATATTTT. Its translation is CASSLDIGNTIYF.

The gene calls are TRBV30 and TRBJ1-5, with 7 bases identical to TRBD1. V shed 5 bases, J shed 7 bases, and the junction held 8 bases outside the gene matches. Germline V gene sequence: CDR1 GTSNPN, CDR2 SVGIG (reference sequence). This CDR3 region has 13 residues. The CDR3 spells CAWAPQGGQPQHF. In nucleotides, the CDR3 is TGTGCCTGGGCACCCCAGGGGGGACAGCCCCAGCATTTT.

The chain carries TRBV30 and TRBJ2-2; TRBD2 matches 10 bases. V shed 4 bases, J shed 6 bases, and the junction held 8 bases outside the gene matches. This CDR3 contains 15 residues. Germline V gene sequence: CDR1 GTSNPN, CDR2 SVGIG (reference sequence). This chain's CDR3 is CAWNQAGGAAGELFF. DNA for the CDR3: TGTGCCTGGAACCAAGCGGGAGGGGCAGCCGGGGAGCTGTTTTTT.

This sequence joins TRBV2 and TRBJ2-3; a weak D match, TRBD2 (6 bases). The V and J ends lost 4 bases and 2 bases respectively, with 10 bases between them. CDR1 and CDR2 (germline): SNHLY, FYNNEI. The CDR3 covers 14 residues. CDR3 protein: CASSGGVTTDTQYF. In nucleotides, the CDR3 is TGTGCCAGCAGTGGGGGGGTTACCACAGATACGCAGTATTTT.

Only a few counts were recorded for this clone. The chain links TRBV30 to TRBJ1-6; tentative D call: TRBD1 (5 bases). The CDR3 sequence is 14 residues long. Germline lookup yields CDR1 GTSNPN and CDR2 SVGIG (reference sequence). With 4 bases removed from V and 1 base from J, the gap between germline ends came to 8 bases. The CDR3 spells CAWNQGSYNSPLHF. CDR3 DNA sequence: TGTGCCTGGAATCAGGGATCCTATAATTCACCCCTCCACTTT.

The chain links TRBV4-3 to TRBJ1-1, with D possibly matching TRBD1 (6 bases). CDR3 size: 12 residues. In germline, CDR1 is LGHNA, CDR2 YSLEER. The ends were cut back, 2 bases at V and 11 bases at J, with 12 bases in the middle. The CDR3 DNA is TGCGCCAGCAGCCAACCTACAGGGCCCGCTTTCTTT. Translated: CASSQPTGPAFF.

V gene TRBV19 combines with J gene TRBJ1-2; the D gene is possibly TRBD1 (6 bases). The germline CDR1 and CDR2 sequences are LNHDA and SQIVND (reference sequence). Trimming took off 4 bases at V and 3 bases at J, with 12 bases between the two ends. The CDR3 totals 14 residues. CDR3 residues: CASSTEGQYYGYTF. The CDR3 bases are TGTGCCAGTAGTACCGAGGGACAATACTATGGCTACACCTTC.

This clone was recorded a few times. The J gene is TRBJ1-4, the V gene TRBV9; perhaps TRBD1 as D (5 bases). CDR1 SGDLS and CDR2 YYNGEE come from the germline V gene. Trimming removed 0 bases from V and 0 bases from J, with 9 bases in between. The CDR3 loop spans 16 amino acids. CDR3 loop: CASSVGGSATNEKLFF. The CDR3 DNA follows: TGTGCCAGCAGCGTAGGGGGCTCCGCAACTAATGAAAAACTGTTTTTT.

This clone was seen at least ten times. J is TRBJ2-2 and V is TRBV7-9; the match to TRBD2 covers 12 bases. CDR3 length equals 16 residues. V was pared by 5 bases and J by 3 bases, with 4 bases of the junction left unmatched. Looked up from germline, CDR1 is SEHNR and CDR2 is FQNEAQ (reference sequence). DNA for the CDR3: TGTGCCAGCAGCGTGACTAGCGGGAGACACACCGGGGAGCTGTTTTTT. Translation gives CASSVTSGRHTGELFF.

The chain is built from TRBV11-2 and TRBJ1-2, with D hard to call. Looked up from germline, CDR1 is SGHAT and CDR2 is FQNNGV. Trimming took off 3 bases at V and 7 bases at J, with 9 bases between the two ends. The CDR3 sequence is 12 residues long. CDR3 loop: CASSFSVGGYTF. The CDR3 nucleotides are TGTGCCAGCAGCTTCTCGGTTGGTGGCTACACCTTC.

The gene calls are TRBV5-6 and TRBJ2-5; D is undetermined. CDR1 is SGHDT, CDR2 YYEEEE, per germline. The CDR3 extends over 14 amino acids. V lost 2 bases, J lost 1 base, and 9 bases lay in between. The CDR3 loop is CASSFSTTQETQYF. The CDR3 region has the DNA TGTGCCAGCAGCTTTTCAACAACCCAAGAGACCCAGTACTTC. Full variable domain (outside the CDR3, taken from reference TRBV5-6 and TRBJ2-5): DAGVTQSPTHLIKTRGQQVTLRCSPKSGHDTVSWYQQALGQGPQFIFQYYEEEERQRGNFPDRFSGHQFPNYSSELNVNALLLGDSALYLCASSFSTTQETQYFGPGTRLLVL.

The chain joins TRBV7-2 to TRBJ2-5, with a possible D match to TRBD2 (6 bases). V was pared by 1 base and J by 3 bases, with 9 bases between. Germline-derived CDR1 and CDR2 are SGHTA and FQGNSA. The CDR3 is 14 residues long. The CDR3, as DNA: TGTGCCAGCAGCTTAGAATGGGGGGAAGAGACCCAGTACTTC. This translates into CASSLEWGEETQYF.

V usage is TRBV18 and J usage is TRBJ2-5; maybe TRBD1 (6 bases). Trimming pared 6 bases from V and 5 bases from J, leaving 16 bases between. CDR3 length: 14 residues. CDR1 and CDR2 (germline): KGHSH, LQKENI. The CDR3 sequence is CASSAGAVEETQYF. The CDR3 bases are TGTGCCAGCTCTGCAGGGGCAGTCGAGGAGACCCAGTACTTC. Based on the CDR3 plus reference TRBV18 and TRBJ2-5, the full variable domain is NAGVMQNPRHLVRRRGQEARLRCSPMKGHSHVYWYRQLPEEGLKFMVYLQKENIIDESGMPKERFSAEFPKEGPSILRIQQVVRGDSAAYFCASSAGAVEETQYFGPGTRLLVL.

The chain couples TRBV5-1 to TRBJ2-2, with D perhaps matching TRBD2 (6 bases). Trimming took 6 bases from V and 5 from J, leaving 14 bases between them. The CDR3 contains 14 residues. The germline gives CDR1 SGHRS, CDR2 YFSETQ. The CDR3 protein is CASTTGERTGELFF. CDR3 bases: TGCGCCAGCACAACGGGAGAGAGGACCGGGGAGCTGTTTTTT.

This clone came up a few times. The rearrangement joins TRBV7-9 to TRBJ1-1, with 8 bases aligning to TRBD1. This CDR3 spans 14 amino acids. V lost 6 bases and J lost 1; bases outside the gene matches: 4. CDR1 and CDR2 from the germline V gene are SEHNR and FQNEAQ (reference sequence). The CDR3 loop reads CASRRQGQNTEAFF. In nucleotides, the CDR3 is TGTGCCAGCAGAAGACAGGGGCAGAACACTGAAGCTTTCTTT.

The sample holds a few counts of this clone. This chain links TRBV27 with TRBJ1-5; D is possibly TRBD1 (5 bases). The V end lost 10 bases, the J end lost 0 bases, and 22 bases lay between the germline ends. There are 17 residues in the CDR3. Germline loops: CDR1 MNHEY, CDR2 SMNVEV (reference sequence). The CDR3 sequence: CATHPSPGLYSNQPQHF. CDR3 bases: TGTGCCACCCATCCCTCACCAGGGCTTTATAGCAATCAGCCCCAGCATTTT.

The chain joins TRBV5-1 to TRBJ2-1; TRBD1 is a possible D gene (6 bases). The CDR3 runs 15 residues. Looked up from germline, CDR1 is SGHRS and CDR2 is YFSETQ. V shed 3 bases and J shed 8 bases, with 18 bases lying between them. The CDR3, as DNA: TGCGCCAGCAGCTCACAACTATTAGGGGGTGATGAGCAGTTCTTC. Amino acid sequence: CASSSQLLGGDEQFF.

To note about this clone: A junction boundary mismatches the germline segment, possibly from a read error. The chain's CDR3 is CSSSPHMGAGYGYTF. Here the CDR3 DNA reads TGTTCCAGCAGCCCGCACATGGGGGCCGGCTATGGCTACACCTTC. The chain employs TRBV7-9 and TRBJ1-2; possibly TRBD1 for D (6 bases). Per germline, CDR1 SEHNR and CDR2 FQNEAQ (reference sequence). CDR3 length: 15 amino acids.

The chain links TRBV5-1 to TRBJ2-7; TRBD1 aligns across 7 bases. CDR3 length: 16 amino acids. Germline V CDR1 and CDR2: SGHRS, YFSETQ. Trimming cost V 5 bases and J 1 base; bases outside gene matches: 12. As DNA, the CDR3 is TGCGCCAGCAGTCGTGCTGGTAGGGGGCCGTCCTACGAGCAGTACTTC. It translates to CASSRAGRGPSYEQYF. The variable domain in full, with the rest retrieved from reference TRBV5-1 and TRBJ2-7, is KAGVTQTPRYLIKTRGQQVTLSCSPISGHRSVSWYQQTPGQGLQFLFEYFSETQRNKGNFPGRFSGRQFSNSRSEMNVSTLELGDSALYLCASSRAGRGPSYEQYFGPGTRLTVT.

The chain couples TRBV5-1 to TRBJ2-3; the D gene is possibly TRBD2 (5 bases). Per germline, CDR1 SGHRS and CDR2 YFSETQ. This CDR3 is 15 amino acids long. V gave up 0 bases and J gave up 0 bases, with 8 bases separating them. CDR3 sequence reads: CASSLDGGSTDTQYF. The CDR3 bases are TGCGCCAGCAGCTTGGACGGCGGGAGCACAGATACGCAGTATTTT.

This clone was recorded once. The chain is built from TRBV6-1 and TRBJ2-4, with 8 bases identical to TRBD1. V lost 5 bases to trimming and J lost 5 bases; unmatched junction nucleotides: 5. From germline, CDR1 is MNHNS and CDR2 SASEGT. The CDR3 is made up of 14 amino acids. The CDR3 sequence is CASSRGQGQNIQYF. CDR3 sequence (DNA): TGTGCCAGCAGTAGAGGACAGGGCCAAAACATTCAGTACTTC.

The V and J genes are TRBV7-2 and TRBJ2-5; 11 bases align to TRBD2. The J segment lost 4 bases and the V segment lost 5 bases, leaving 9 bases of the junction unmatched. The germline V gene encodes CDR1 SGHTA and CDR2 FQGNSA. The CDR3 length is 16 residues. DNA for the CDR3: TGTGCCAGCAGCCTCAGGGGACTAGCGGCTCTAGAGACCCAGTACTTC. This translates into CASSLRGLAALETQYF. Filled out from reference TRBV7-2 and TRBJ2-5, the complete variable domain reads GAGVSQSPSNKVTEKGKDVELRCDPISGHTALYWYRQSLGQGLEFLIYFQGNSAPDKSGLPSDRFSAERTGGSVSTLTIQRTQQEDSAVYLCASSLRGLAALETQYFGPGTRLLVL.

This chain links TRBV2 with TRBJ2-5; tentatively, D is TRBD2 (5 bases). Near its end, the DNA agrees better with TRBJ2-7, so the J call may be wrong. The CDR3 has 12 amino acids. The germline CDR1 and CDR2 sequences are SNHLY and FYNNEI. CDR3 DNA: TGTGCCAGCAGCACTAGAAACTACGAGCAGTACTTC. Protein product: CASSTRNYEQYF.

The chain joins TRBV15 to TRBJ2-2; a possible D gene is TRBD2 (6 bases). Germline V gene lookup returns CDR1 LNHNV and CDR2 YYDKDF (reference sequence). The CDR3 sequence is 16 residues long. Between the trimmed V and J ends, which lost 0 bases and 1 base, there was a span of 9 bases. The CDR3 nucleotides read TGTGCCACCAGCAGAGAAAGACTAGGGAACACCGGGGAGCTGTTTTTT. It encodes CATSRERLGNTGELFF.

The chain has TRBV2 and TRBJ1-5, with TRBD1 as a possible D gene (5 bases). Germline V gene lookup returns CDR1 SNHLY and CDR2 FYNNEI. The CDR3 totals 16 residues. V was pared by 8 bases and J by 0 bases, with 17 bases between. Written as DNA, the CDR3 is TGTGCCAGCGGAGGGTCCGCGGGGACTAGCAATCAGCCCCAGCATTTT. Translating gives CASGGSAGTSNQPQHF.

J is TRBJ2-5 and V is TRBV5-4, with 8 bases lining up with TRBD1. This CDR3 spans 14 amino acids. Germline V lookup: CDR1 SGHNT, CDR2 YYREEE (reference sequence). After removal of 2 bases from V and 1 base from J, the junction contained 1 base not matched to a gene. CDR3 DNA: TGTGCCAGCAGCTTCGGACAGGGCCAAGAGACCCAGTACTTC. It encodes CASSFGQGQETQYF.

CDR3 sequence (DNA): TGTGCCAGCAGGCGAGGACAGGGAGGATCACCCCTCCACTTT. Translating it yields CASRRGQGGSPLHF. The chain employs TRBV6-5 and TRBJ1-6; 8 positions match TRBD1. Trimming removed 6 bases from V and 10 bases from J; junction bases left unmatched: 8. The germline V gene has CDR1 MNHEY and CDR2 SVGAGI. The CDR3 is 14 residues long.

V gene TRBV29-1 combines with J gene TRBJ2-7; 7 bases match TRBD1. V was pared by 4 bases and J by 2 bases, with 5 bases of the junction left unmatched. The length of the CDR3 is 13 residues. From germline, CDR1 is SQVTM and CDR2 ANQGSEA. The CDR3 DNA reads TGCAGCGTTGCAAGGGACAGCCCCTACGAGCAGTACTTC. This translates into CSVARDSPYEQYF.

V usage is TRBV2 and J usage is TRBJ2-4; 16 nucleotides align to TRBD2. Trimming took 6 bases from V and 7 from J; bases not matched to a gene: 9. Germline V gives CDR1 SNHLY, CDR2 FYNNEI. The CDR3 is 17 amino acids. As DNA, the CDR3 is TGTGCCAGCAGCGGGACTAGCGGGAGGGGGAGTGTCAACATTCAGTACTTC. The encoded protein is CASSGTSGRGSVNIQYF.

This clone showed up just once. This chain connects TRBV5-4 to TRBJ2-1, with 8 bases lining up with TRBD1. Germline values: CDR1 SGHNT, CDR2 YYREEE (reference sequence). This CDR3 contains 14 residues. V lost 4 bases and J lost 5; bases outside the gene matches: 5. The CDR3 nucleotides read TGTGCCAGCAGCGACCGGACAGGGAACAATGAGCAGTTCTTC. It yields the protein CASSDRTGNNEQFF.

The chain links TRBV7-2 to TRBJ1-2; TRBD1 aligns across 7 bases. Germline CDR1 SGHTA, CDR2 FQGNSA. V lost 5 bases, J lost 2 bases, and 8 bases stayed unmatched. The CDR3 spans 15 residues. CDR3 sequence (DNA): TGTGCCAGCAGCCCGGGACAGCCTACGAACTATGGCTACACCTTC. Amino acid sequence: CASSPGQPTNYGYTF.

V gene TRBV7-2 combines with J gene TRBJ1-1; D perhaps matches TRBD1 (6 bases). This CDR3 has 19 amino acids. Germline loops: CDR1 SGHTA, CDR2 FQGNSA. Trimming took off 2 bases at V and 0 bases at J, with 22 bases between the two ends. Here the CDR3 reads CASSLSPVGRGRLNTEAFF. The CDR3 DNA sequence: TGTGCCAGCAGCTTAAGTCCCGTGGGCAGGGGTAGGTTGAACACTGAAGCTTTCTTT. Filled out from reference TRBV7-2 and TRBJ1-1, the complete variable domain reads GAGVSQSPSNKVTEKGKDVELRCDPISGHTALYWYRQSLGQGLEFLIYFQGNSAPDKSGLPSDRFSAERTGGSVSTLTIQRTQQEDSAVYLCASSLSPVGRGRLNTEAFFGQGTRLTVV.